The present T cell receptor beta chain was sequenced within a study of regulatory T cells in long-lasting Graves disease. This clonotype was counted many times. Time point denoted: newly diagnosed GD, antithyroid drugs for less than 3 months. RNA extracted from PBMCs served as the sequencing template. CDR1 is KGHDR, CDR2 SFDVKD, per germline. CDR3 length equals 13 residues. J was trimmed by 5 bases and V by 7 bases; bases with no gene match: 5. To make TCR beta libraries, researchers used iRepertoire HTBI primers and Arm-PCR of CDR3 regions. MiXCR, run by TCRdb on the multiplex PCR reads, gives a single entry per CDR3 protein. The repertoire holds fewer than 550,000 distinct CDR3 sequences, about 15% seen once, with around a quarter in the top ten. These sequences were also reported in another study, on T cells in Graves' hyperthyroidism and ophthalmopathy. That report adds: Not enrolled were patients with uncontrolled infection, other autoimmune disease, pregnancy or lactation. TCR CDR3 regions were first amplified by RT-PCR with HTBI primers.

This rearrangement joins TRBV24-1 to TRBJ1-1; the match to TRBD1 covers 8 bases. The clonotype comes from a woman aged 35 to 60 with Graves disease. Sequences were derived from peripheral blood mononuclear cells (PBMCs), sampled at new diagnosis, from a patient treated with antithyroid drugs. CDR3 bases: TGTGCCACCAGACTTGGGACAGGAACTGAAGCTTTCTTT. Translating gives CATRLGTGTEAFF.